What follows describes a single TCR beta chain. These data come from a study of technical replicates of blood from several donors. Measured with immunoSEQ multiplex PCR; TCRdb has only the in-frame clones, and not every one. The sample holds more than 65,000 clones, roughly 88% seen once. This receptor was taken from a human donor in good health. Some clones in this sample may be carry-over from other donors' samples. Sequenced material: PBMCs.

In DNA form, the CDR3 reads TGTGCCAGCAGCTTAACGCGGGAGTGGGCAGATACGCAGTATTTT. Amino acids: CASSLTREWADTQYF. This chain links TRBV7-3 with TRBJ2-3; 7 positions agree with TRBD2. The length of the CDR3 is 15 residues. V lost 0 bases, J lost 4 bases, and 4 bases stayed unmatched. The germline V gene encodes CDR1 SGHTA and CDR2 FQGTGA.